Listed here is a single TCR beta chain. The source of the sample is a study of T-cell reconstitution after alpha-beta-depleted transplantation in children. From germline, CDR1 is SEHNR and CDR2 FQNEAQ (reference sequence). The V gene lost 3 bases and the J gene lost 6 bases, with 14 bases spanning the gap. The CDR3 runs 14 residues. This sample's TCRbeta library carried unique molecular identifier barcodes. Each CDR3 protein gets one entry after TCRdb re-called the PCR reads with MiXCR. The table shows about 640,000 distinct CDR3 sequences, with 16% occurring only once. The V gene is TRBV7-9, the J gene TRBJ2-5; no clear D gene. This TCR was recovered from a human donor who donated a stem cell graft to a child with acute myeloid leukemia. The specimen comprised PBMCs from the stem cell graft donor, sampled from the stem cell graft. CDR3 region: CASSFDGQGQTQYF. CDR3 nucleotides: TGTGCCAGCAGCTTCGACGGTCAAGGACAGACCCAGTACTTC.